The next 26 T cell receptor beta chains were all read from a single sample in a study of T cells in narcolepsy (dated by TCRdb to 2017 to 2018). The method was the immunoSEQ multiplex PCR assay. This is the immuneACCESS table as TCRdb keeps it, with only in-frame sequences that have V and J called. A part of the clones is gone; compared with another copy, unresolved V genes explain less than half, and the rest is unexplained. Across this sample there are about 25,000 clones, with 70% to 90% seen only once. The top ten constitute 1.3% of the sample. Sequencing was done on a sample of CD45RA- memory CD4+ T cells from PBMCs. This sample's cell subset or site label indicates: memory T cells sorted ex vivo from peripheral blood. Receptor source: a human donor with narcolepsy.

V and J are TRBV5-6 and TRBJ2-2; possibly TRBD1 for D (6 bases). Looked up from germline, CDR1 is SGHDT and CDR2 is YYEEEE. CDR3 length equals 18 residues. With 4 bases removed from V and 2 bases from J, the gap between germline ends came to 21 bases. CDR3 DNA sequence: TGTGCCAGCAGCCTGAAACCAATCGACAGGCGAAACACCGGGGAGCTGTTTTTT. It codes for CASSLKPIDRRNTGELFF.

This chain links TRBV5-4 with TRBJ1-1; 8 nucleotides align to TRBD1. This CDR3 is 15 amino acids long. J gave up 4 bases and V 0 bases, and 5 bases lay outside the gene matches. Germline values: CDR1 SGHNT, CDR2 YYREEE (reference sequence). The CDR3 sequence: CASSLDSGGSTEAFF. Written as DNA, the CDR3 is TGTGCCAGCAGCTTGGATTCAGGGGGCAGCACTGAAGCTTTCTTT.

The chain uses TRBV9 and TRBJ2-7; perhaps D is TRBD1 or TRBD2 (5 bases each). Germline V gene sequence: CDR1 SGDLS, CDR2 YYNGEE. Deletions cut 2 bases from V and 0 bases from J, with 12 bases between. The CDR3 is made up of 15 amino acids. CDR3 sequence reads: CASSVGTLSSYEQYF. The CDR3 region has the DNA TGTGCCAGCAGCGTCGGGACCCTCAGCTCCTACGAGCAGTACTTC.

The chain has TRBV19 and TRBJ2-5; possibly TRBD2 for D (6 bases). Trimming shortened V by 0 bases and J by 3 bases, and 11 bases separated the two germline ends. The CDR3 totals 15 residues. The germline V gene encodes CDR1 LNHDA and CDR2 SQIVND (reference sequence). For the CDR3, the DNA is TGTGCCAGTAGTATAGATCTTGGAGGGGAAGAGACCCAGTACTTC. The encoded protein is CASSIDLGGEETQYF.

J is TRBJ2-1 and V is TRBV6-5, with TRBD2 identical over 10 bases. J gave up 7 bases and V 4 bases, and 10 bases lay outside the gene matches. Germline V gives CDR1 MNHEY, CDR2 SVGAGI. The CDR3 loop spans 16 amino acids. The CDR3 region is CASSSISSGSRNEQFF. The CDR3 nucleotides read TGTGCCAGCAGTTCGATCTCTAGCGGGAGTAGAAATGAGCAGTTCTTC.

The chain recombines TRBV6-5 with TRBJ1-3; D is possibly TRBD1 (6 bases). V was clipped by 6 bases and J by 2 bases, with 14 bases between them. This CDR3 is built from 15 residues. Germline values: CDR1 MNHEY, CDR2 SVGAGI. As DNA, the CDR3 is TGTGCCAGCAGCCTACAGGGAGTTGCTGGAAACACCATATATTTT. Translating gives CASSLQGVAGNTIYF.

This sequence joins TRBV27 and TRBJ2-5; 15 nucleotides align to TRBD2. The V gene's germline CDR1 is MNHEY and CDR2 SMNVEV (reference sequence). The V gene end was trimmed by 4 bases and the J gene end by 1 base; junction bases not matched to a gene: 7. The CDR3 contains 18 residues. In nucleotides, the CDR3 is TGTGCCAGCAGTTCCGCTGGACTAGCGGGAGGGAGCCAAGAGACCCAGTACTTC. This gives the protein CASSSAGLAGGSQETQYF.

J is TRBJ2-3 and V is TRBV11-2; D is perhaps TRBD2 (5 bases). The CDR3 contains 17 residues. V lost 5 bases to trimming and J lost 0 bases, with 18 bases between them. In germline, CDR1 is SGHAT, CDR2 FQNNGV. The CDR3 bases are TGTGCCAGCAGCCGACGGGGAGTGGAAACTAGCACAGATACGCAGTATTTT. Amino acid sequence: CASSRRGVETSTDTQYF.

The J gene is TRBJ2-1, the V gene TRBV5-5; perhaps TRBD1 as D (5 bases). The CDR3 spans 14 residues. V was clipped by 4 bases and J by 6 bases, with 14 bases between them. The V gene's germline CDR1 is SGHKS and CDR2 YYEKEE (reference sequence). The CDR3: CASSPLGQGNEQFF. The DNA for the CDR3 is TGTGCCAGCAGCCCTCTAGGGCAGGGCAATGAGCAGTTCTTC.

A few counts support this clone. This chain connects TRBV7-8 to TRBJ2-3; D not certain. There are 15 residues in the CDR3. V dropped 2 bases and J dropped 2 bases, with 11 bases sitting between them. Germline CDR1 SGHVS, CDR2 FQNEAQ. This chain's CDR3 is CASSLSPVSTDTQYF. CDR3 DNA sequence: TGTGCCAGCAGCTTATCACCGGTATCCACAGATACGCAGTATTTT.

The rearrangement links TRBV7-8 to TRBJ1-2; possible D gene TRBD1, 5 bases. This CDR3 is built from 15 residues. V shed 1 base and J shed 3 bases, with 12 bases lying between them. CDR1 and CDR2 from the germline V gene are SGHVS and FQNEAQ. The CDR3 spells CASSLEEGYDYGYTF. The DNA for the CDR3 is TGTGCCAGCAGCTTAGAGGAGGGGTACGACTATGGCTACACCTTC.

The chain links TRBV7-2 to TRBJ2-2; D uncertain. This CDR3 comprises 14 residues. Germline CDR1 is SGHTA and CDR2 is FQGNSA. V gave up 2 bases and J gave up 1 base, with 5 bases separating them. The CDR3 is CASSLLRNTGELFF. DNA of the CDR3: TGTGCCAGCAGCTTATTAAGGAACACCGGGGAGCTGTTTTTT.

V gene TRBV6-5 combines with J gene TRBJ1-1, with D uncertain. CDR3 length: 13 amino acids. The V end lost 10 bases, the J end lost 1 base, and 13 bases lay between the germline ends. Germline assignment: CDR1 MNHEY and CDR2 SVGAGI. DNA of the CDR3: TGTGCCACCTCCCGGGTATGGAACACTGAAGCTTTCTTT. It codes for CATSRVWNTEAFF.

The chain recombines TRBV10-3 with TRBJ2-4; 10 bases are shared with TRBD2. The CDR3 is 13 residues long. J lost 5 bases, V lost 10 bases, and 5 bases had no gene match. In germline, CDR1 is ENHRY, CDR2 SYGVKD. CDR3 amino acids: CATSGTSENIQYF. Written as DNA, the CDR3 is TGTGCCACATCCGGGACTAGCGAAAACATTCAGTACTTC.

Comment on this clone: No conserved phenylalanine or tryptophan ends this CDR3, so it is likely a read error. Because the CDR3's place on the DNA is in doubt, the DNA is left out and the CDR3 is given as listed by TCRdb. The chain is built from TRBV28 and TRBJ1-4; the table's D call, TRBD1, was not checked against the DNA. The CDR3 is made up of 12 amino acids, end residues included. CDR1 and CDR2 from the germline V gene are MDHEN and SYDVKM. The CDR3 is CASSSGTGGALS.

The rearrangement joins TRBV15 to TRBJ2-1; 11 positions agree with TRBD2. Germline V lookup: CDR1 LNHNV, CDR2 YYDKDF (reference sequence). The CDR3 loop spans 18 amino acids. J gave up 2 bases and V 2 bases, and 8 bases lay outside the gene matches. The CDR3 spells CATSRHQQLAGAYNEQFF. The DNA of the CDR3 is TGTGCCACCAGCAGACACCAACAACTAGCGGGGGCCTACAATGAGCAGTTCTTC. Looking up the rest from reference TRBV15 and TRBJ2-1 gives the full variable domain: DAMVIQNPRYQVTQFGKPVTLSCSQTLNHNVMYWYQQKSSQAPKLLFHYYDKDFNNEADTPDNFQSRRPNTSFCFLDIRSPGLGDTAMYLCATSRHQQLAGAYNEQFFGPGTRLTVL.

This clone was detected only a few times. The chain is built from TRBV7-9 and TRBJ2-1; D call uncertain. Per the germline V gene, CDR1 is SEHNR and CDR2 is FQNEAQ (reference sequence). Trimming cost V 0 bases and J 5 bases, with 2 bases left between them. CDR3 length equals 12 residues. For the CDR3, the DNA is TGTGCCAGCAGCTTAGCGGACAATGAGCAGTTCTTC. This sequence encodes CASSLADNEQFF.

The chain uses TRBV28 and TRBJ2-7; no clear D gene. Germline V CDR1 and CDR2: MDHEN, SYDVKM. Between the trimmed V and J ends, which lost 5 bases and 0 bases, there was a span of 8 bases. The CDR3 is 13 amino acids. CDR3 nucleotides: TGTGCCAGCAGTGCGCGTACCTCCTACGAGCAGTACTTC. Translated, it gives CASSARTSYEQYF.

The rearrangement links TRBV18 to TRBJ1-1; 8 bases line up with TRBD1. Germline CDR1 KGHSH, CDR2 LQKENI. V lost 5 bases, J lost 5 bases, and 4 bases stayed unmatched. The CDR3 has 13 amino acids. The CDR3 DNA follows: TGTGCCAGCTCATCCCAGGGGGCTACTGAAGCTTTCTTT. The encoded protein is CASSSQGATEAFF.

V gene TRBV7-2 combines with J gene TRBJ2-1; D is uncertain. Trimming removed 0 bases at V and 5 bases at J, with 8 bases between. Per germline, CDR1 SGHTA and CDR2 FQGNSA. The CDR3 is 14 residues long. CDR3 loop: CASSLAGTHNEQFF. The CDR3 DNA is TGTGCCAGCAGCTTAGCGGGAACCCACAATGAGCAGTTCTTC.

The count of this clone is one. This sequence joins TRBV7-8 and TRBJ2-7, with D hard to call. This CDR3 contains 13 residues. Germline CDR1 SGHVS, CDR2 FQNEAQ. The germline V and J ends were trimmed by 4 bases and 5 bases, with 12 bases remaining between them. The CDR3 DNA follows: TGTGCCAGCAGCTCCCGAACGCCTGACGAGCAGTACTTC. Its protein product is CASSSRTPDEQYF.

About this clone: One end of the junction fails to match germline, which may point to a read error. The chain recombines TRBV5-4 with TRBJ2-7; tentative D call: TRBD1 (6 bases). Per germline, CDR1 SGHNT and CDR2 YYREEE (reference sequence). The CDR3 is made up of 13 amino acids. CDR3 region: CASSQGAPYEQYF. For the CDR3, the DNA is TGCGCCAGCTCACAGGGTGCCCCCTACGAGCAGTACTTC.

V usage is TRBV11-2 and J usage is TRBJ2-3; possible D gene TRBD2, 6 bases. The CDR3 is 16 residues long. V was cut by 4 bases and J by 4 bases, with 18 bases left in between. The germline V gene encodes CDR1 SGHAT and CDR2 FQNNGV. The CDR3 reads CASSSTGTGAADTQYF. The CDR3 nucleotides read TGTGCCAGCAGCTCGACGGGTACGGGAGCCGCAGATACGCAGTATTTT. The full variable domain, in which reference TRBV11-2 and TRBJ2-3 provide the parts outside the CDR3, is EAGVAQSPRYKIIEKRQSVAFWCNPISGHATLYWYQQILGQGPKLLIQFQNNGVVDDSQLPKDRFSAERLKGVDSTLKIQPAKLEDSAVYLCASSSTGTGAADTQYFGPGTRLTVL.

This clone is a singleton in its sample. This chain uses TRBV6-5 with TRBJ1-4; possible D gene TRBD1, 6 bases. The V end lost 8 bases, the J end lost 2 bases, and 9 bases lay between the germline ends. Germline CDR1 reads MNHEY; CDR2 reads SVGAGI. The CDR3 runs 13 residues. The CDR3 loop is CASSGGTNEKLFF. The CDR3 DNA reads as TGTGCCAGCTCTGGGGGCACTAATGAAAAACTGTTTTTT.

This chain joins TRBV11-2 and TRBJ2-7, with TRBD1 matching 8 bases. J gave up 3 bases and V 3 bases, and 10 bases lay outside the gene matches. Germline values: CDR1 SGHAT, CDR2 FQNNGV. The CDR3 has 16 amino acids. DNA for the CDR3: TGTGCCAGCAGCTTCCCTGAAGGGACAGGACGCTACGAGCAGTACTTC. Protein: CASSFPEGTGRYEQYF.

This clone was recorded only once. V and J are TRBV11-2 and TRBJ2-5; D might be TRBD2 (7 bases). The germline V gene encodes CDR1 SGHAT and CDR2 FQNNGV. V was pared by 2 bases and J by 2 bases, with 18 bases between. The CDR3 runs to 17 residues. The CDR3 is CASSLMGGLGFQETQYF. The CDR3 bases are TGTGCCAGCAGCTTAATGGGGGGGCTGGGTTTTCAAGAGACCCAGTACTTC. Together with reference TRBV11-2 and TRBJ2-5, the CDR3 gives the full variable domain: EAGVAQSPRYKIIEKRQSVAFWCNPISGHATLYWYQQILGQGPKLLIQFQNNGVVDDSQLPKDRFSAERLKGVDSTLKIQPAKLEDSAVYLCASSLMGGLGFQETQYFGPGTRLLVL.